The next 15 T cell receptor beta chains were all read from a single sample in a study of T cell changes during pregnancy in multiple sclerosis. Libraries were prepared by immunoSEQ multiplex PCR; TCRdb keeps only in-frame clonotypes and omits some of them. The sample shows approximately 92,000 clones, roughly 90% of them seen only once. Here the sequenced sample was peripheral blood, taken in the first trimester of pregnancy. These receptors were collected from a female donor with multiple sclerosis, enrolled in a pregnancy study.

This chain joins TRBV11-2 and TRBJ2-3, with 7 bases that match TRBD2. The CDR3 covers 16 residues. Looked up from germline, CDR1 is SGHAT and CDR2 is FQNNGV. J gave up 4 bases and V 1 base, and 8 bases lay outside the gene matches. In nucleotides, the CDR3 is TGTGCCAGCAGCTTAGGGGGGGAGGGGAGCTCAGATACGCAGTATTTT. Its translation: CASSLGGEGSSDTQYF.

The J gene is TRBJ2-2, the V gene TRBV29-1; D gene uncertain. Trimming left V 5 bases short and J 11 bases short, with 9 bases between. This CDR3 spans 10 amino acids. Germline CDR1 SQVTM, CDR2 ANQGSEA. Here the CDR3 reads CSVLASELFF. CDR3 DNA: TGCAGCGTTCTCGCGTCTGAGCTGTTTTTT.

The chain joins TRBV27 to TRBJ2-3; D possibly corresponds to TRBD1 (6 bases). Deletions cut 6 bases from V and 1 base from J, with 14 bases between. From germline, CDR1 is MNHEY and CDR2 SMNVEV (reference sequence). CDR3 size: 15 residues. CDR3 residues: CASRGGAGGTDTQYF. For the CDR3, the DNA is TGTGCCAGCAGGGGCGGAGCAGGGGGCACAGATACGCAGTATTTT.

The chain joins TRBV9 to TRBJ2-7, with D perhaps matching TRBD2 (5 bases). Trimming cost V 4 bases and J 5 bases, with 19 bases left between them. The length of the CDR3 is 15 residues. Germline lookup yields CDR1 SGDLS and CDR2 YYNGEE. The CDR3 DNA is TGTGCCAGCAGCTTAACTGGTTTTCGGGATCACGAGCAGTACTTC. Its translation: CASSLTGFRDHEQYF.

The V and J genes are TRBV7-3 and TRBJ2-7, with TRBD2 matching over 10 bases. The CDR3 runs 15 residues. Germline CDR1 is SGHTA and CDR2 is FQGTGA. After removal of 1 base from V and 5 bases from J, the junction contained 5 bases not matched to a gene. CDR3 amino acids: CASSLNLAGVHEQYF. Written as DNA, the CDR3 is TGTGCCAGCAGCTTAAATCTAGCGGGAGTTCACGAGCAGTACTTC.

This chain joins TRBV23-1 and TRBJ2-3; D may be TRBD2 (5 bases). TRBV23-1 is labeled an ORF, and its function is uncertain. The CDR3 consists of 17 residues. Trimming shortened V by 0 bases and J by 0 bases, and 13 bases separated the two germline ends. The CDR3 DNA reads as TGCGCCAGCAGTCAATCAGAGGGCCCTCCTAGCACAGATACGCAGTATTTT. It translates to CASSQSEGPPSTDTQYF.

The chain joins TRBV28 to TRBJ2-7; maybe TRBD2 (6 bases). Per the germline V gene, CDR1 is MDHEN and CDR2 is SYDVKM. The CDR3 runs 11 residues. Trimming removed 6 bases from V and 10 bases from J, with 13 bases in between. DNA for the CDR3: TGTGCCAGCAGGTTGGCGGGGCCCCAGTACTTC. It translates to CASRLAGPQYF.

The chain has TRBV9 and TRBJ2-5; 7 nucleotides match TRBD2. J lost 5 bases, V lost 0 bases, and 7 bases had no gene match. The CDR3 consists of 15 residues. Germline values: CDR1 SGDLS, CDR2 YYNGEE. The chain's CDR3 is CASSVGLAERETQYF. The CDR3 nucleotides are TGTGCCAGCAGCGTAGGGCTAGCGGAACGGGAGACCCAGTACTTC.

This rearrangement joins TRBV14 to TRBJ2-1; 7 bases are shared with TRBD2. Trimming cost V 4 bases and J 10 bases; bases outside gene matches: 10. The length of the CDR3 is 14 residues. Germline CDR1 reads SGHDN; CDR2 reads FVKESK. The chain's CDR3 is CASSRRLALWEQFF. For the CDR3, the DNA is TGTGCCAGCAGCCGTCGACTAGCACTTTGGGAGCAGTTCTTC.

This clone was observed a single time. This chain connects TRBV5-6 to TRBJ1-3; D call uncertain. This CDR3 spans 13 amino acids. CDR1 and CDR2 (germline): SGHDT, YYEEEE. V was trimmed by 1 base and J by 0 bases, leaving 2 bases between them. CDR3: CASSLLSGNTIYF. In nucleotides, the CDR3 is TGTGCCAGCAGCTTGCTCTCTGGAAACACCATATATTTT.

The chain is built from TRBV30 and TRBJ2-3; 8 bases match TRBD2. This CDR3 contains 14 residues. Germline V gene lookup returns CDR1 GTSNPN and CDR2 SVGIG (reference sequence). V shed 6 bases and J 3 bases; nucleotides not matched to a gene: 8. The CDR3 region has the DNA TGTGCCTGCTTTAGCGGGATAGGGACAGATACGCAGTATTTT. The encoded protein is CACFSGIGTDTQYF.

The V and J genes are TRBV9 and TRBJ2-7, with 9 positions matching TRBD2. V lost 4 bases and J lost 4; bases outside the gene matches: 6. Germline CDR1 SGDLS, CDR2 YYNGEE. This CDR3 contains 14 residues. The CDR3, as DNA: TGTGCCAGCAGCTCGGGCCTAGCGGGATACGAGCAGTACTTC. Its translation: CASSSGLAGYEQYF.

The chain links TRBV28 to TRBJ2-1; D might be TRBD1 (6 bases). The germline gives CDR1 MDHEN, CDR2 SYDVKM. The CDR3 covers 14 residues. V was cut by 6 bases and J by 7 bases, with 16 bases left in between. CDR3 in amino acids: CASSPHRTANEQFF. CDR3 nucleotide sequence: TGTGCCAGCAGCCCCCACCGGACAGCTAATGAGCAGTTCTTC.

This rearrangement joins TRBV19 to TRBJ1-1; D is possibly TRBD1 (5 bases). Germline V gene lookup returns CDR1 LNHDA and CDR2 SQIVND (reference sequence). Trimming pared 1 base from V and 0 bases from J, leaving 9 bases between. The CDR3 extends over 15 amino acids. Here the CDR3 reads CASSIGGHLNTEAFF. In nucleotides, the CDR3 is TGTGCCAGTAGTATAGGAGGACACCTGAACACTGAAGCTTTCTTT.

This sequence joins TRBV4-1 and TRBJ2-1; 9 bases map to TRBD2. Germline trimming cut 3 bases from V and 1 base from J; bases unmatched to any gene: 4. The CDR3 runs 16 residues. Germline V lookup: CDR1 MGHRA, CDR2 YSYEKL. As DNA, the CDR3 is TGCGCCAGCAGCCACGTAGCGGGAGCATCCTACAATGAGCAGTTCTTC. This gives the protein CASSHVAGASYNEQFF.